A selection of T cell receptor beta chains follows, all from one sample in a study of blood T cell repertoires in COVID-19. Profiled with immunoSEQ multiplex PCR; TCRdb holds only in-frame clones, not every one. The sample contains 35,000 to 45,000 clones, approximately 75% of which appear only once. The sequencing input was peripheral blood. Receptor source: a human donor in a cohort sampled during active or convalescent COVID-19. The donor label of this sample is uncertain. CDR3s include the opening cysteine and the closing phenylalanine or tryptophan. A D gene is named only where the DNA matches it firmly. Size is omitted from some rows. Given values are once, few, many or a class for expanded clones.

CDR3nt	CDR3aa	d_gene	v_gene	j_gene	abundance
TGTGCCTGGAGTTCCGCTTCCGGGACAGGGCATGGAAAACTGTTTTTT	CAWSSASGTGHGKLFF	TRBD1	TRBV30	TRBJ1-4	-
TGCGCCAGCAGCCTTCGGGGGGGTACGCAGTATTTT	CASSLRGGTQYF	TRBD2	TRBV4-1	TRBJ2-3	-
TGCAGCGTTGAAGTGGTCCGCCAGGAGCAGTTCTTC	CSVEVVRQEQFF	-	TRBV29-1	TRBJ2-1	medium-sized
TGTGCCAGCTCACCGACGGGGTTCTCGGCTAAGGCTGAAGCTTTCTTT	CASSPTGFSAKAEAFF	-	TRBV18	TRBJ1-1	-
TGTGCCAGCAGCCTCCGGGACAAACTTCCTCAAGCTTTCTTT	CASSLRDKLPQAFF	-	TRBV3-1/TRBV3-2	TRBJ1-1	-
TGTGCCACCAGTGATCCTCGGGACAGAACGTTAAATGAGCAGTTCTTC	CATSDPRDRTLNEQFF	TRBD1	TRBV24-1	TRBJ2-1	-
TGCGCCAGCAGCCAAGAGGGGCCAGCGGGTGGGGACTACGAGCAGTACTTC	CASSQEGPAGGDYEQYF	-	TRBV4-1	TRBJ2-7	few
TGTGCCAGCATGCTAGCGGGCCACACCGGGGAGCTGTTTTTT	CASMLAGHTGELFF	TRBD2	TRBV6-6	TRBJ2-2	few
TGTGCCAGCAGTTCTCTCCGGTCCAAGCAGTTCTTC	CASSSLRSKQFF	-	TRBV3-1/TRBV3-2	TRBJ2-1	-
TGTGCCAGCAAGGAGGGACCGCTCGCCTACGAGCAGTACTTC	CASKEGPLAYEQYF	-	TRBV27	TRBJ2-7	-
TGTGCCTGGGACGGGAGCACAGATACGCAGTATTTT	CAWDGSTDTQYF	-	TRBV30	TRBJ2-3	-
TGTGCCAGCAGCTTGGCAGGGCCCTCTGGAAACACCATATATTTT	CASSLAGPSGNTIYF	-	TRBV5-4	TRBJ1-3	few
TGTGCCAGCAGCCCACAGGGCCGAGGCACCGGGGAGCTGTTTTTT	CASSPQGRGTGELFF	-	TRBV7-2	TRBJ2-2	-
TGTGCCTGGGGACAGGGGAACTATGGCTACACCTTC	CAWGQGNYGYTF	TRBD1	TRBV30	TRBJ1-2	-
TGCGCCAGCAGCCTAGAGGCGGGACCCTACGAGCAGTACTTC	CASSLEAGPYEQYF	-	TRBV4-1	TRBJ2-7	-
TGTGCCAGTAGCGACAGGGGGAACACTGAAGCTTTCTTT	CASSDRGNTEAFF	TRBD1	TRBV19	TRBJ1-1	-
TGTGCCAGCAGTATAGCGGGGGCTACCTACAATGAGCAGTTCTTC	CASSIAGATYNEQFF	TRBD2	TRBV6-5	TRBJ2-1	-
TGTGCCAGCAGCCCGGACAGGACTGCCCTTGGCTACACCTTC	CASSPDRTALGYTF	TRBD1	TRBV7-9	TRBJ1-2	-
TGCGCCATTCACAGGGGACGGCAGCCCCAGCATTTT	CAIHRGRQPQHF	TRBD1	TRBV5-1	TRBJ1-5	-
TGCGCCAGCAGAGAAACGAGGCGAGACAGGGTCTATGGCTACACCTTC	CASRETRRDRVYGYTF	TRBD1	TRBV10-2	TRBJ1-2	-
TGTGCCAGCAGCGCACACAGTGGGAGGGCCTATGACTACACCTTC	CASSAHSGRAYDYTF	-	TRBV7-9	TRBJ1-2	-